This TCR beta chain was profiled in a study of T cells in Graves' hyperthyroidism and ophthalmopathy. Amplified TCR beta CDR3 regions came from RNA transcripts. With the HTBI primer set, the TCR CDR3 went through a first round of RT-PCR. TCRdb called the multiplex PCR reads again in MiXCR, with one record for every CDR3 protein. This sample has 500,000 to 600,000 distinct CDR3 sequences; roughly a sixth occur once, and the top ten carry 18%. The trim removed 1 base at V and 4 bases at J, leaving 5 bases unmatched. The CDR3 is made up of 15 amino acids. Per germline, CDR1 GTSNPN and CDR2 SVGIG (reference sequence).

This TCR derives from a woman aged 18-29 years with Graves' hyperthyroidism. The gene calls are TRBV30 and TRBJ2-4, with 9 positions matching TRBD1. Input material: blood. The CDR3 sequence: CAWSGYGQGKNIQYF. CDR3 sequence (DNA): TGTGCCTGGAGTGGGTATGGACAGGGGAAAAACATTCAGTACTTC.